What follows are 18 T cell receptor beta chains derived from one specimen sequenced in a study of cytomegalovirus exposure and HLA in healthy donors. Both 60 Vbeta primers and 13 Jbeta primers went into the PCR. Repertoires were generated with immunoSEQ multiplex PCR, while TCRdb's copy carries only in-frame clones and drops some. The repertoire holds approximately 170,000 clones, with about 76% as singletons. The sequenced sample consisted of PBMCs. The receptors come from a male donor in good health and CMV-seropositive.

The chain joins TRBV6-4 to TRBJ2-2; D remains unclear. The germline V gene has CDR1 MRHNA and CDR2 SNTAGT. V lost 2 bases and J lost 5, with 6 bases in between. CDR3 length: 13 residues. CDR3 coding DNA: TGTGCCAGCAGTGACCAGGCGACCGGGGAGCTGTTTTTT. Protein sequence: CASSDQATGELFF.

This clone was observed once. The genes are TRBV6-5 and TRBJ2-5, with a possible D match to TRBD2 (7 bases). Germline V CDR1 and CDR2: MNHEY, SVGAGI. V was trimmed by 2 bases and J by 2 bases, leaving 12 bases between them. The CDR3 loop spans 15 amino acids. In nucleotides, the CDR3 is TGTGCCAGCAGTTACGGGGGGGCTGGGCAAGAGACCCAGTACTTC. This translates into CASSYGGAGQETQYF.

This clone turned up a few times. The V gene is TRBV6-6, the J gene TRBJ1-5; 8 bases agree with TRBD1. V shed 4 bases and J 9 bases; nucleotides not matched to a gene: 2. The germline V gene encodes CDR1 MNHNY and CDR2 SVGAGI (reference sequence). This CDR3 has 12 amino acids. CDR3 amino acids: CASSSDRVPQHF. CDR3 DNA: TGTGCCAGCAGTTCGGACAGGGTGCCCCAGCATTTT.

This clone was detected once. The chain is built from TRBV4-3 and TRBJ2-7; D is perhaps TRBD2 (5 bases). CDR1 and CDR2 from the germline V gene are LGHNA and YSLEER. The ends were cut back, 1 base at V and 6 bases at J, with 7 bases in the middle. The CDR3 spans 12 residues. The CDR3 loop is CASSQGAGEQYF. In DNA, the CDR3 is TGCGCCAGCAGCCAAGGGGCGGGCGAGCAGTACTTC.

The J gene is TRBJ1-1, the V gene TRBV7-9; D is ambiguous. V lost 1 base and J lost 11, with 14 bases in between. Per germline, CDR1 SEHNR and CDR2 FQNEAQ (reference sequence). The CDR3 has 13 amino acids. The CDR3 loop is CASSLERPGGAFF. CDR3 nucleotides: TGTGCCAGCAGCTTAGAAAGGCCAGGTGGGGCTTTCTTT.

The genes are TRBV6-1 and TRBJ1-1; D possibly corresponds to TRBD1 (5 bases). Trimming took 4 bases from V and 1 from J, leaving 10 bases between them. The CDR3 has 14 amino acids. Per the germline V gene, CDR1 is MNHNS and CDR2 is SASEGT. CDR3 residues: CASSAGTPNTEAFF. The CDR3 bases are TGTGCCAGCAGTGCCGGGACTCCGAACACTGAAGCTTTCTTT.

The chain recombines TRBV7-3 with TRBJ2-4; D uncertain. Germline V CDR1 and CDR2: SGHTA, FQGTGA. V lost 5 bases to trimming and J lost 0 bases, with 14 bases between them. The CDR3 covers 16 residues. CDR3 protein: CASSLDGQVAKNIQYF. CDR3 nucleotides: TGTGCCAGCAGCCTTGATGGGCAAGTAGCCAAAAACATTCAGTACTTC.

CDR3 sequence: CASSFRETSGGADTQYF. The CDR3, as DNA: TGTGCCAGCAGCTTCCGAGAAACTAGCGGGGGTGCAGATACGCAGTATTTT. The chain links TRBV7-9 to TRBJ2-3, with TRBD2 matching 11 bases. Losses at the gene ends were 3 bases for V and 4 bases for J; bases not matched to a gene: 9. CDR1 SEHNR and CDR2 FQNEAQ come from the germline V gene (reference sequence). The CDR3 sequence is 17 residues long.

V and J are TRBV12-5 and TRBJ2-3; D is unclear. The V gene's germline CDR1 is LGHNT and CDR2 FRNRAP. This CDR3 is 14 amino acids long. Trimming pared 5 bases from V and 0 bases from J, leaving 9 bases between. The CDR3 nucleotides are TGTGCTAGTGGTCCCTTGGGCAGCACAGATACGCAGTATTTT. Translation gives CASGPLGSTDTQYF.

This clone was counted only a few times. V usage is TRBV5-1 and J usage is TRBJ2-5; D not certain. Germline V CDR1 and CDR2: SGHRS, YFSETQ. The germline V and J ends were trimmed by 4 bases and 2 bases, with 3 bases remaining between them. This CDR3 has 11 amino acids. The CDR3 spells CASSLQETQYF. CDR3 coding DNA: TGCGCCAGCAGCCTGCAAGAGACCCAGTACTTC. Supplemented by reference TRBV5-1 and TRBJ2-5, the full variable domain reads KAGVTQTPRYLIKTRGQQVTLSCSPISGHRSVSWYQQTPGQGLQFLFEYFSETQRNKGNFPGRFSGRQFSNSRSEMNVSTLELGDSALYLCASSLQETQYFGPGTRLLVL.

This clone was counted once. The chain has TRBV19 and TRBJ1-6; 7 positions match TRBD1. Trimming removed 4 bases from V and 10 bases from J; junction bases left unmatched: 4. The CDR3 spans 13 residues. Looked up from germline, CDR1 is LNHDA and CDR2 is SQIVND (reference sequence). The CDR3 region has the DNA TGTGCCAGTAGTAACACAGGGGAATCACCCCTCCACTTT. It encodes CASSNTGESPLHF.

CDR3 DNA sequence: TGTGCCAGCAGCTTAGTGGGACAGTACACCGGGGAGCTGTTTTTT. Protein product: CASSLVGQYTGELFF. The rearrangement uses TRBV7-6 and TRBJ2-2, with 7 positions matching TRBD1. CDR1 is SGHVS, CDR2 FNYEAQ, per germline. This CDR3 region has 15 residues. With 1 base clipped from V and 3 bases from J, the junction kept 2 bases outside the gene matches.

This chain uses TRBV11-2 with TRBJ1-6, with D unclear. From germline, CDR1 is SGHAT and CDR2 FQNNGV. There are 15 residues in the CDR3. V was clipped by 2 bases and J by 2 bases, with 7 bases between them. CDR3: CASSLIGAYNSPLHF. CDR3 bases: TGTGCCAGCAGCTTAATCGGGGCCTATAATTCACCCCTCCACTTT.

This chain joins TRBV2 and TRBJ1-3; D not certain. The V gene lost 1 base and the J gene lost 0 bases, with 7 bases spanning the gap. The CDR3 spans 15 residues. The germline V gene encodes CDR1 SNHLY and CDR2 FYNNEI. CDR3 region: CASSEDRFSGNTIYF. For the CDR3, the DNA is TGTGCCAGCAGTGAAGACAGATTCTCTGGAAACACCATATATTTT. Full variable domain (rest looked up from reference TRBV2 and TRBJ1-3): EPEVTQTPSHQVTQMGQEVILRCVPISNHLYFYWYRQILGQKVEFLVSFYNNEISEKSEIFDDQFSVERPDGSNFTLKIRSTKLEDSAMYFCASSEDRFSGNTIYFGEGSWLTVV.

This chain's CDR3 is CASSLHAYAYEQYF. DNA for the CDR3: TGCGCCAGCAGCTTGCACGCCTACGCATACGAGCAGTACTTC. The J gene is TRBJ2-7, the V gene TRBV5-1; no clear D gene. The ends were cut back, 1 base at V and 4 bases at J, with 12 bases in the middle. Germline loops: CDR1 SGHRS, CDR2 YFSETQ. This CDR3 spans 14 amino acids.

This clone has a handful of counts. This rearrangement joins TRBV20-1 to TRBJ2-4, with unresolved D. The ends were cut back, 3 bases at V and 6 bases at J, with 6 bases in the middle. Germline V gene sequence: CDR1 DFQATT, CDR2 SNEGSKA (reference sequence). The CDR3 runs 11 residues. CDR3 coding DNA: TGCAGTGCTAGCAGGTTAAACATTCAGTACTTC. Amino acids: CSASRLNIQYF.

This chain connects TRBV5-4 to TRBJ2-3; maybe TRBD1 (5 bases). Looked up from germline, CDR1 is SGHNT and CDR2 is YYREEE (reference sequence). The CDR3 contains 13 residues. Trimming stripped 3 bases from V and 5 bases from J, with 10 bases between. CDR3 nucleotides: TGTGCCAGCAGCTCCCAGGGTAAAGATACGCAGTATTTT. It codes for CASSSQGKDTQYF.

This rearrangement joins TRBV5-1 to TRBJ2-3, with 11 bases fitting TRBD2. This CDR3 has 14 residues. CDR1 is SGHRS, CDR2 YFSETQ, per germline. The V gene end was trimmed by 4 bases and the J gene end by 5 bases; junction bases not matched to a gene: 3. CDR3 loop: CASSELAGEDTQYF. CDR3 in DNA: TGCGCCAGCAGCGAACTAGCGGGGGAAGATACGCAGTATTTT.